These 26 T cell receptor beta chains were sequenced from one sample in a study of brain T cells in children with intractable seizures. Noted time point: blood from clinic visit 5 months post-surgery; TSC patient then seizure free. Assay used: immunoSEQ multiplex PCR; TCRdb lists only in-frame clones, some missing. The sample holds 300,000 to 400,000 clones, about 93% seen once. The sequenced sample was peripheral blood, obtained more than 4 months after surgery. The receptors come from a boy less than two years old with tuberous sclerosis and intractable seizures.

The chain uses TRBV11-3 and TRBJ1-2; D is unresolved. CDR1 and CDR2 from the germline V gene are SGHNT and YENEEA. This CDR3 spans 16 amino acids. Trimming removed 1 base from V and 3 bases from J, with 15 bases in between. CDR3 nucleotide sequence: TGTGCCAGCAGCTTAGGCGGCCAGGACCCATACTATGGCTACACCTTC. Protein sequence: CASSLGGQDPYYGYTF. The full variable domain, completed using reference TRBV11-3 and TRBJ1-2, is EAGVVQSPRYKIIEKKQPVAFWCNPISGHNTLYWYLQNLGQGPELLIRYENEEAVDDSQLPKDRFSAERLKGVDSTLKIQPAELGDSAVYLCASSLGGQDPYYGYTFGSGTRLTVV.

J is TRBJ2-7 and V is TRBV7-9, with a tentative D call TRBD1 (5 bases). V gave up 5 bases and J gave up 3 bases, with 17 bases separating them. Looked up from germline, CDR1 is SEHNR and CDR2 is FQNEAQ (reference sequence). The CDR3 has 15 amino acids. The DNA for the CDR3 is TGTGCCAGCAGCGCTGGGCAGGGAATTTTCTACGAGCAGTACTTC. Translating it yields CASSAGQGIFYEQYF.

The rearrangement uses TRBV6-5 and TRBJ1-5; D gene uncertain. The CDR3 has 15 amino acids. V was clipped by 5 bases and J by 0 bases, with 11 bases between them. Germline V gene lookup returns CDR1 MNHEY and CDR2 SVGAGI. CDR3 nucleotides: TGTGCCAGCAGTACTAGCAGCCTTAGCAATCAGCCCCAGCATTTT. Translating it yields CASSTSSLSNQPQHF.

The chain carries TRBV10-3 and TRBJ2-7; either TRBD1 or TRBD2 may supply D (6 bases each). The CDR3 contains 15 residues. Trimming left V 11 bases short and J 0 bases short, with 20 bases between. Germline V gives CDR1 ENHRY, CDR2 SYGVKD. The CDR3 bases are TGTGCCCCAGAGTCGGGGGCCGATATCTCCTACGAGCAGTACTTC. It encodes CAPESGADISYEQYF.

The V and J genes are TRBV4-1 and TRBJ1-5; the D is unclear. This CDR3 region has 16 residues. Trimming took 4 bases from V and 3 from J, leaving 16 bases between them. The germline V gene has CDR1 MGHRA and CDR2 YSYEKL. The CDR3 protein is CASSPRGDPINQPQHF. DNA for the CDR3: TGCGCCAGCAGCCCTAGAGGCGATCCGATCAATCAGCCCCAGCATTTT.

The chain carries TRBV30 and TRBJ1-2, with TRBD1 as a possible D gene (5 bases). Trimming removed 2 bases at V and 2 bases at J, with 9 bases between. The CDR3 sequence is 13 residues long. Germline lookup yields CDR1 GTSNPN and CDR2 SVGIG (reference sequence). CDR3 sequence: CAWSRQGNYGYTF. In DNA form, the CDR3 reads TGTGCCTGGAGTCGTCAGGGAAACTATGGCTACACCTTC. Complete variable domain (other parts from reference TRBV30 and TRBJ1-2): SQTIHQWPATLVQPVGSPLSLECTVEGTSNPNLYWYRQAAGRGLQLLFYSVGIGQISSEVPQNLSASRPQDRQFILSSKKLLLSDSGFYLCAWSRQGNYGYTFGSGTRLTVV.

The chain combines TRBV7-9 with TRBJ2-1; 7 positions match TRBD1. Germline CDR1 and CDR2: SEHNR and FQNEAQ (reference sequence). The trim removed 5 bases at V and 0 bases at J, leaving 4 bases unmatched. The CDR3 is 15 residues long. The CDR3 loop is CASSAGTVSYNEQFF. CDR3 in DNA: TGTGCCAGCAGCGCCGGGACAGTCTCCTACAATGAGCAGTTCTTC.

V and J are TRBV5-6 and TRBJ2-7; D is possibly TRBD1 (5 bases). The CDR3 covers 11 residues. Trimming took off 1 base at V and 6 bases at J, with 5 bases between the two ends. CDR1 and CDR2 (germline): SGHDT, YYEEEE. CDR3 sequence reads: CASSLRGEQYF. CDR3 bases: TGTGCCAGCAGCTTGAGGGGCGAGCAGTACTTC.

This chain joins TRBV7-3 and TRBJ1-2; D is uncertain. The CDR3 runs to 13 residues. The V and J ends lost 1 base and 8 bases respectively, with 11 bases between them. Germline V gene sequence: CDR1 SGHTA, CDR2 FQGTGA. This chain's CDR3 is CASSLNQGVGYTF. DNA of the CDR3: TGTGCCAGCAGCTTAAACCAAGGAGTCGGCTACACCTTC. Full variable domain (rest looked up from reference TRBV7-3 and TRBJ1-2): GAGVSQTPSNKVTEKGKYVELRCDPISGHTALYWYRQSLGQGPEFLIYFQGTGAADDSGLPNDRFFAVRPEGSVSTLKIQRTERGDSAVYLCASSLNQGVGYTFGSGTRLTVV.

The J gene is TRBJ1-1, the V gene TRBV3-1 (or the pseudogene TRBV3-2); tentative D call: TRBD1 (5 bases). The CDR3 length is 14 residues. CDR1 and CDR2 (germline): LGHDT, YNNKEL (reference sequence). The ends were cut back, 0 bases at V and 10 bases at J, with 15 bases in the middle. The CDR3 loop is CASSQDKGGTGAFF. In nucleotides, the CDR3 is TGTGCCAGCAGCCAAGATAAGGGCGGGACGGGAGCTTTCTTT.

This chain links TRBV6-5 with TRBJ1-2; D is ambiguous. V was trimmed by 3 bases and J by 4 bases, leaving 12 bases between them. Germline lookup yields CDR1 MNHEY and CDR2 SVGAGI. The CDR3 spans 14 residues. DNA for the CDR3: TGTGCCAGCAGTTATACGACGTCGACCTATGGCTACACCTTC. It translates to CASSYTTSTYGYTF.

This chain links TRBV20-1 with TRBJ1-4; unclear D gene. The CDR3 has 10 residues. CDR1 and CDR2 from the germline V gene are DFQATT and SNEGSKA (reference sequence). V was clipped by 6 bases and J by 6 bases, with 5 bases between them. This chain's CDR3 is CSALHEKLFF. The CDR3 nucleotides are TGCAGTGCACTCCATGAAAAACTGTTTTTT.

The CDR3 coding sequence is TGTGCCAGCAGTGATCCCACCGGGACTTGGTCGGGGGAGCAGTACTTC. It codes for CASSDPTGTWSGEQYF. The V and J genes are TRBV25-1 and TRBJ2-7; tentatively, D is TRBD2 (6 bases). Between the trimmed V and J ends, which lost 3 bases and 7 bases, there was a span of 22 bases. This CDR3 is 16 amino acids long. Germline loops: CDR1 MGHDK, CDR2 SYGVNS.

The CDR3 region has the DNA TGTGCCAGCAGTTACTCAAGGGAAAGGCAGCCCCAGCATTTT. It codes for CASSYSRERQPQHF. The rearrangement joins TRBV6-5 to TRBJ1-5; D gene uncertain. The CDR3 sequence is 14 residues long. Deletions cut 0 bases from V and 7 bases from J, with 10 bases between. Germline-derived CDR1 and CDR2 are MNHEY and SVGAGI.

This sequence joins TRBV10-3 and TRBJ2-2, with 12 bases matching TRBD2. The germline gives CDR1 ENHRY, CDR2 SYGVKD. This CDR3 comprises 17 residues. V trimming: 6 bases; J trimming: 2 bases; junction bases outside the gene matches: 7. CDR3 sequence reads: CAIRETSGGVNTGELFF. For the CDR3, the DNA is TGTGCCATCAGGGAGACTAGCGGGGGAGTAAACACCGGGGAGCTGTTTTTT.

This chain joins TRBV27 and TRBJ1-2; D might be TRBD1 (5 bases). Germline CDR1 reads MNHEY; CDR2 reads SMNVEV (reference sequence). The CDR3 sequence is 13 residues long. Deletions cut 6 bases from V and 3 bases from J, with 11 bases between. CDR3 DNA sequence: TGTGCCAGCAGGGGGGGGGAGTACTATGGCTACACCTTC. Translation: CASRGGEYYGYTF.

This chain joins TRBV5-4 and TRBJ1-2, with D maybe TRBD1 (5 bases). The CDR3 covers 13 residues. Germline V CDR1 and CDR2: SGHNT, YYREEE (reference sequence). V was shortened by 4 bases and J by 4 bases, with 11 bases between the two germline ends. This CDR3 reads CASSEDTFYGYTF. The CDR3 DNA sequence: TGTGCCAGCAGCGAGGACACATTCTATGGCTACACCTTC.

The V call is TRBV7-5, the J call TRBJ1-3. TRBV7-5 constitutes a pseudogene. The CDR3 is 18 residues long. This CDR3 reads CARSLLVGKEFSGNTIYF. CDR3 DNA: TGTGCCAGAAGCTTATTGGTAGGTAAGGAATTCTCTGGAAACACCATATATTTT.

The chain links TRBV5-4 to TRBJ2-2, with 8 bases that match TRBD2. The CDR3 has 17 amino acids. Germline V gene sequence: CDR1 SGHNT, CDR2 YYREEE (reference sequence). Germline trimming cut 0 bases from V and 5 bases from J; bases unmatched to any gene: 9. CDR3 nucleotides: TGTGCCAGCAGCTTGGCGTGGGGACTAGATAATACCGGGGAGCTGTTTTTT. This sequence encodes CASSLAWGLDNTGELFF.

The chain joins TRBV12-3 or TRBV12-4 to TRBJ1-1; unclear D gene. V lost 5 bases to trimming and J lost 0 bases, with 7 bases between them. The CDR3 consists of 13 residues. The CDR3 region has the DNA TGTGCCAGCAGTAAGTTATTGAACACTGAAGCTTTCTTT. Protein product: CASSKLLNTEAFF.

J is TRBJ2-7 and V is TRBV7-3, with a possible D match to TRBD1 (6 bases). CDR1 SGHTA and CDR2 FQGTGA come from the germline V gene. The CDR3 spans 15 residues. V was cut by 1 base and J by 5 bases, with 15 bases left in between. CDR3 coding DNA: TGTGCCAGCAGCTTAAACTGGGGGCCCCTGAACGAGCAGTACTTC. As protein: CASSLNWGPLNEQYF.

The CDR3 sequence: CASSLSRLAGVDGYTF. CDR3 sequence (DNA): TGTGCCAGCAGCTTAAGTAGGCTGGCGGGCGTCGATGGCTACACCTTC. The gene calls are TRBV7-8 and TRBJ1-2; no reliable D call. Germline V lookup: CDR1 SGHVS, CDR2 FQNEAQ. V shed 2 bases and J shed 6 bases, with 19 bases lying between them. This CDR3 has 16 amino acids.

This clone was seen only once. The chain uses TRBV2 and TRBJ2-1; D possibly corresponds to TRBD2 (6 bases). The CDR3 is made up of 16 amino acids. CDR1 SNHLY and CDR2 FYNNEI come from the germline V gene. Trimming removed 2 bases at V and 0 bases at J, with 11 bases between. The CDR3 region has the DNA TGTGCCAGCAGTGAACGCGGGGCCAACTCCTACAATGAGCAGTTCTTC. This sequence encodes CASSERGANSYNEQFF.

DNA for the CDR3: TGTGCCAGCAGTTACTCGACCGGGGGGTCAGAGAGCTACACCTTC. This translates into CASSYSTGGSESYTF. The chain couples TRBV6-5 to TRBJ1-2; TRBD1 might be the D (5 bases). The germline V and J ends were trimmed by 0 bases and 9 bases, with 17 bases remaining between them. The CDR3 sequence is 15 residues long. CDR1 is MNHEY, CDR2 SVGAGI, per germline.

The V call is TRBV6-4, the J call TRBJ2-1; D is unresolved. The V and J ends lost 6 bases and 6 bases respectively, with 6 bases between them. Germline values: CDR1 MRHNA, CDR2 SNTAGT. This CDR3 is 11 amino acids long. The CDR3 sequence is CASSDRNEQFF. CDR3 coding DNA: TGTGCCAGCAGCGACCGCAATGAGCAGTTCTTC.

The chain recombines TRBV2 with TRBJ1-6; D call uncertain. The CDR3 extends over 18 amino acids. Between the trimmed V and J ends, which lost 3 bases and 3 bases, there was a span of 18 bases. Per germline, CDR1 SNHLY and CDR2 FYNNEI. For the CDR3, the DNA is TGTGCCAGCAGTGAGGGGATGGAGGGTACCCTCTATAATTCACCCCTCCACTTT. Its translation: CASSEGMEGTLYNSPLHF.